This entry lists 9 T cell receptor beta chains sequenced from one sample in a study of blood T cell repertoires in COVID-19. TCRdb's table, derived via immunoSEQ multiplex PCR, lists solely in-frame clones and lacks some. The table includes 30,000 to 45,000 clones, nearly 90% detected once. The sample consisted of peripheral blood. These receptors all come from a man between 65 and 80 years old with active COVID-19.

This clone was counted once. V is TRBV6-2 or TRBV6-3 and J is TRBJ2-7; 10 bases align to TRBD2. The CDR3 runs to 17 residues. Per germline, CDR1 MNHEY and CDR2 SVGEGT. Trimming at V came to 0 bases and at J to 4 bases, leaving 9 bases not matched to a gene. The CDR3 nucleotides are TGTGCCAGCAGTTACTCGCTCGGGGGACTAGCGAAGTACGAGCAGTACTTC. Residues: CASSYSLGGLAKYEQYF.

This sequence joins TRBV7-9 and TRBJ2-7, with no clear D. The CDR3 spans 13 residues. Germline-derived CDR1 and CDR2 are SEHNR and FQNEAQ (reference sequence). The V end lost 6 bases, the J end lost 1 base, and 10 bases lay between the germline ends. The chain's CDR3 is CASRQQLSYEQYF. The CDR3 DNA reads as TGTGCCAGCAGGCAACAACTATCCTACGAGCAGTACTTC.

This chain uses TRBV29-1 with TRBJ1-3; D perhaps matches TRBD1 (5 bases). Looked up from germline, CDR1 is SQVTM and CDR2 is ANQGSEA. The CDR3 consists of 15 residues. V gave up 6 bases and J gave up 1 base, with 16 bases separating them. The CDR3 nucleotides are TGCAGCGTCCTCAATACGGGGGGATCTGGAAACACCATATATTTT. Its protein is CSVLNTGGSGNTIYF.

V gene TRBV9 combines with J gene TRBJ2-1; possible D gene TRBD2, 5 bases. Germline-derived CDR1 and CDR2 are SGDLS and YYNGEE. The CDR3 loop spans 13 amino acids. Trimming took 3 bases from V and 6 from J, leaving 10 bases between them. CDR3 in DNA: TGTGCCAGCAGCGAGGGCGGAGGCAATGAGCAGTTCTTC. It encodes CASSEGGGNEQFF.

Here the CDR3 DNA reads TGTGCCAGCAGTTTACTAGCGGGAGTAGTAAGTGAGCAGTTCTTC. As protein: CASSLLAGVVSEQFF. V is TRBV2 and J is TRBJ2-1; 11 bases line up with TRBD2. Germline trimming cut 5 bases from V and 9 bases from J; bases unmatched to any gene: 9. The CDR3 is made up of 15 amino acids. Germline-derived CDR1 and CDR2 are SNHLY and FYNNEI.

The V and J genes are TRBV4-1 and TRBJ2-5; 8 nucleotides align to TRBD1. V dropped 0 bases and J dropped 5; count of bases not matched to a gene: 8. CDR3 size: 16 residues. Germline values: CDR1 MGHRA, CDR2 YSYEKL. CDR3 sequence: CASSQDDAGGLETQYF. The CDR3 DNA is TGCGCCAGCAGCCAAGATGACGCAGGGGGCTTGGAGACCCAGTACTTC.

This clone has just a few counts. This chain joins TRBV5-4 and TRBJ1-6, with 9 bases lining up with TRBD1. The V gene's germline CDR1 is SGHNT and CDR2 YYREEE (reference sequence). This CDR3 is 15 amino acids long. Losses at the gene ends were 5 bases for V and 9 bases for J; bases not matched to a gene: 9. Here the CDR3 DNA reads TGTGCCAGCAGTAGGGGACAGGGTACGGGTTCACCCCTCCACTTT. Its translation: CASSRGQGTGSPLHF. The complete variable domain, with remaining parts taken from reference TRBV5-4 and TRBJ1-6, reads ETGVTQSPTHLIKTRGQQVTLRCSSQSGHNTVSWYQQALGQGPQFIFQYYREEENGRGNFPPRFSGLQFPNYSSELNVNALELDDSALYLCASSRGQGTGSPLHFGNGTRLTVT.

The genes are TRBV3-1 (or the pseudogene TRBV3-2) and TRBJ2-6, with a tentative D call TRBD1 (6 bases). Trimming stripped 5 bases from V and 2 bases from J, with 10 bases between. CDR1 and CDR2 (germline): LGHDT, YNNKEL (reference sequence). CDR3 length: 15 residues. For the CDR3, the DNA is TGTGCCAGCAGCTATCACAGGGCTGGGGCCAACGTCCTGACTTTC. It is translated as CASSYHRAGANVLTF.

This clone was counted only a few times. CDR3 in DNA: TGTGCCAGCAGTGAAGGTCAGTCCAACTATGGCTACACCTTC. This gives the protein CASSEGQSNYGYTF. The chain couples TRBV6-1 to TRBJ1-2, with D unresolved. CDR3 size: 14 residues. Germline lookup yields CDR1 MNHNS and CDR2 SASEGT. V gave up 1 base and J gave up 2 bases, with 8 bases separating them.